This T cell receptor (beta chain) was identified during a study of CD8+CD57+ T cells in acquired aplastic anemia. For the study at large: CD4+ and CD8+ cells, once sorted, gave DNA averaging about 3 ug. Researchers reported that healthy donors averaged about 10.8 million reads for CD4+ cells.

There are 11 residues in the CDR3. Germline V gives CDR1 SQVTM, CDR2 ANQGSEA. Trimming took 4 bases from V and 2 from J, leaving 3 bases between them. Study-level results: Patient and control CD8+ Simpson's diversity was not significantly different. Between patients and controls, around 30 CD8+ CDR3 sequences were found in common.

CDR3 and TCR beta VDJ profiling relied on genomic DNA as the template. TCRdb passed the reads through MiXCR, listing each CDR3 protein once. The sample includes about 42,000 distinct CDR3 sequences, approximately 67% of them seen just once. On this clonotype: The antigen remains undetermined.

The specimen was sorted CD4+, CD8+, or CD8+CD57+ T cells (not recorded which) from PBMCs. The clonotype originates from a human donor in good health, serving as a control. The J gene is TRBJ2-1, the V gene TRBV29-1; no firm D call. CDR3: CSVVAYNEQFF. CDR3 DNA sequence: TGCAGCGTTGTGGCCTACAATGAGCAGTTCTTC.